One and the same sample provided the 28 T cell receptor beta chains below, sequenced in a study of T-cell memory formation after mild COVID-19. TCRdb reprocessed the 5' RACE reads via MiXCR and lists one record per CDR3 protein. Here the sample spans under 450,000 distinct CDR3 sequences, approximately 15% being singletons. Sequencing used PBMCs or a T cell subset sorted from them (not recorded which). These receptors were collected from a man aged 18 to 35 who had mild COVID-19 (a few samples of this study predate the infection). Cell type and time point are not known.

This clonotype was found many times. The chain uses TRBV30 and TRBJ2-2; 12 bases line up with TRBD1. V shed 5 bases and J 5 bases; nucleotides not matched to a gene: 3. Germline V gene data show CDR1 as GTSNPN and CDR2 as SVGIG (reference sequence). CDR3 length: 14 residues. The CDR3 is CAWGTGGYTGELFF. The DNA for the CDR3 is TGTGCCTGGGGGACAGGGGGCTATACCGGGGAGCTGTTTTTT.

Here the CDR3 DNA reads TGTGCCAGTACCTTGGGGATCTTGTCCGGAGGTAGACTTGAAGCTTTCTTT. Encoded protein: CASTLGILSGGRLEAFF. The chain uses TRBV7-2 and TRBJ1-1; D unclear. CDR1 SGHTA and CDR2 FQGNSA come from the germline V gene. V gave up 9 bases and J gave up 7 bases, with 30 bases separating them. This CDR3 comprises 17 residues. Full variable domain (missing parts from reference TRBV7-2 and TRBJ1-1): GAGVSQSPSNKVTEKGKDVELRCDPISGHTALYWYRQSLGQGLEFLIYFQGNSAPDKSGLPSDRFSAERTGGSVSTLTIQRTQQEDSAVYLCASTLGILSGGRLEAFFGQGTRLTVV.

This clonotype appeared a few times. CDR3 loop: CASSALLAGGVETQYF. CDR3 nucleotides: TGTGCCAGCAGCGCCTTACTAGCGGGGGGGGTGGAGACCCAGTACTTC. The rearrangement joins TRBV9 to TRBJ2-5; TRBD2 matches 13 bases. This CDR3 is 16 amino acids long. The junction had 7 bases not matched to a gene; V was cut back by 3 bases and J by 5 bases. Germline V lookup: CDR1 SGDLS, CDR2 YYNGEE.

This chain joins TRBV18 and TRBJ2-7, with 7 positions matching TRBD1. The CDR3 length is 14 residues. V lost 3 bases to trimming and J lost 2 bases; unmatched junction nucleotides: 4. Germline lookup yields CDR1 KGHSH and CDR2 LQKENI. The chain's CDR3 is CASSPVDRAYEQYV. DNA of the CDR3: TGTGCCAGCTCACCTGTAGACAGGGCCTACGAGCAGTACGTC.

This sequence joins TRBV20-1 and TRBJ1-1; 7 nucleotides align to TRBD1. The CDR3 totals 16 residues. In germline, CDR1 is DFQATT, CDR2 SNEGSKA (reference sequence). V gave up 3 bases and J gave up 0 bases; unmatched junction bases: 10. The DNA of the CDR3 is TGCAGTGCTAGGAAGACTTGGGACAGCCTGAACACTGAAGCTTTCTTT. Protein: CSARKTWDSLNTEAFF.

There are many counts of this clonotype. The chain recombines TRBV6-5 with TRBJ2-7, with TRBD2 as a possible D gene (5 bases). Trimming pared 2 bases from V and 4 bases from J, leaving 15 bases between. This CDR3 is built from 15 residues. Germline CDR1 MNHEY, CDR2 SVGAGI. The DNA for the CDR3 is TGTGCCAGCAGTTACGGCGCTAGCAGTCAATACGAGCAGTACTTC. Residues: CASSYGASSQYEQYF.

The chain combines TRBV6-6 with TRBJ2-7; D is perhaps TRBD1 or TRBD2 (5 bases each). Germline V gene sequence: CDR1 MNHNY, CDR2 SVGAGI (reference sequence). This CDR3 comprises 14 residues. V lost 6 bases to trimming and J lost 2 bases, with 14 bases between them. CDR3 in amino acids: CASSRQGVPYEQYF. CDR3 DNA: TGTGCCAGCAGCCGCCAGGGAGTACCCTACGAGCAGTACTTC.

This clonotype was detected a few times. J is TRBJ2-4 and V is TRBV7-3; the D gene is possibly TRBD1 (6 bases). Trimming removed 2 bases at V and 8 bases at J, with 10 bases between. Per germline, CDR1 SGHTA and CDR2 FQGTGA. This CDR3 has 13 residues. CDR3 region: CASSLGQGHIQYF. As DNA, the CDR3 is TGTGCCAGCAGCTTAGGGCAGGGGCACATTCAGTACTTC.

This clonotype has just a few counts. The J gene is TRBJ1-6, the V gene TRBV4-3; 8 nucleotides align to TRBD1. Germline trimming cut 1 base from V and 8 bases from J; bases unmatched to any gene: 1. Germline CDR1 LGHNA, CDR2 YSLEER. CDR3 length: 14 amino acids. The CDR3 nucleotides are TGCGCCAGCAGCCAAGGACAGGGGTATTCACCCCTCCACTTT. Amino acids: CASSQGQGYSPLHF.

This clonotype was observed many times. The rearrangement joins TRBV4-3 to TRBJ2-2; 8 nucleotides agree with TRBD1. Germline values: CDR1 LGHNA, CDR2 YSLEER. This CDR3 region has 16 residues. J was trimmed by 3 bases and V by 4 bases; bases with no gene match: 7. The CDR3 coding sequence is TGCGCCAGCAGCCGTTCGACAGGGGTGGACACCGGGGAGCTGTTTTTT. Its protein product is CASSRSTGVDTGELFF.

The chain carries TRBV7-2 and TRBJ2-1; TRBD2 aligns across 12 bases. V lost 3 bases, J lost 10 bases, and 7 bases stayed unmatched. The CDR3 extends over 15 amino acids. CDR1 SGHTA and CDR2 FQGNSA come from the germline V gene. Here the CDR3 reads CASSFASGGDREQFF. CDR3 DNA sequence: TGTGCCAGCAGCTTCGCTAGCGGGGGGGACAGGGAGCAGTTCTTC.

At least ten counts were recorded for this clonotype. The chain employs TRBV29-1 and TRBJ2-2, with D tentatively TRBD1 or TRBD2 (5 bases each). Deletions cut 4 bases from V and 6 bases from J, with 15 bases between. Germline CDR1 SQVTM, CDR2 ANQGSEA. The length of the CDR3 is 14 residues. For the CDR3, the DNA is TGCAGCGTTGGGGGACCGGAACCGTCCGGGGAGCTGTTTTTT. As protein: CSVGGPEPSGELFF.

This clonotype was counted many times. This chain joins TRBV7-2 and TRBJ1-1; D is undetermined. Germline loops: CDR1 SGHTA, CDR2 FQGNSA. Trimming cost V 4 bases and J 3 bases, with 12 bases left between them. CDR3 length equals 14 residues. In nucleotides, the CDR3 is TGTGCCAGCAGCTCAGGTTTCATGTACACTGAAGCTTTCTTT. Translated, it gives CASSSGFMYTEAFF.

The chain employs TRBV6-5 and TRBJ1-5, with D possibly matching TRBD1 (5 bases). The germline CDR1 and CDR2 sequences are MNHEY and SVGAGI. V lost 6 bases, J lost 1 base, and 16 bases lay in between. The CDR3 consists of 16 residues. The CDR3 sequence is CASRRGRANSNQPQHF. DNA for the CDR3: TGTGCCAGCAGAAGGGGCCGGGCAAACAGCAATCAGCCCCAGCATTTT.

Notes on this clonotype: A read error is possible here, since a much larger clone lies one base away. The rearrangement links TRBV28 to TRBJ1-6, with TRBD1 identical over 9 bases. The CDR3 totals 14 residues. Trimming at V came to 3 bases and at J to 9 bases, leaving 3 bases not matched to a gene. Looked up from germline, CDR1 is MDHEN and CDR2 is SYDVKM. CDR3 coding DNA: TGTGCCAGCAGTTTGGGGACAGGGATTTCACCCCTCCACTTT. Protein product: CASSLGTGISPLHF.

CDR3 loop: CASSESGQGARGYTF. In DNA, the CDR3 is TGTGCCAGCAGTGAAAGCGGACAGGGGGCGCGTGGCTACACCTTC. This chain joins TRBV6-1 and TRBJ1-2; 11 nucleotides agree with TRBD1. The CDR3 runs 15 residues. Germline V CDR1 and CDR2: MNHNS, SASEGT. With V trimmed by 2 bases and J by 7 bases, 6 bases remained unmatched.

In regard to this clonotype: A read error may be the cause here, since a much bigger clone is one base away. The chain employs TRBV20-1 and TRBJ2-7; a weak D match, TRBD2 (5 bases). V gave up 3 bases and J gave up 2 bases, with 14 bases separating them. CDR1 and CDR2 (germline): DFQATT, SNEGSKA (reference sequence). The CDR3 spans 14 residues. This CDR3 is CSARGDGGTYEQYF. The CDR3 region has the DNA TGCAGTGCTAGGGGCGACGGAGGAACCTACGAGCAGTACTTC.

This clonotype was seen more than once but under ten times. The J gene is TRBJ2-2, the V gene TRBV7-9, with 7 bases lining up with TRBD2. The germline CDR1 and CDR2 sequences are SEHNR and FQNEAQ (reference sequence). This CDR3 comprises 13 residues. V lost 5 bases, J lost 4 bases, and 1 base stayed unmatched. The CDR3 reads CASSPGGTGELFF. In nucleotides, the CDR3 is TGTGCCAGCAGCCCGGGGGGCACCGGGGAGCTGTTTTTT.

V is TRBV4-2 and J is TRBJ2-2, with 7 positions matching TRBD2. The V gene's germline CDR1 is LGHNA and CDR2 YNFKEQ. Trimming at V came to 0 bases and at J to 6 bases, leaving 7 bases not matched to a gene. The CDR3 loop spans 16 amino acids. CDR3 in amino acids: CASSQEAGDRAGELFF. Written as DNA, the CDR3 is TGTGCCAGCAGCCAAGAGGCGGGGGATCGGGCCGGGGAGCTGTTTTTT.

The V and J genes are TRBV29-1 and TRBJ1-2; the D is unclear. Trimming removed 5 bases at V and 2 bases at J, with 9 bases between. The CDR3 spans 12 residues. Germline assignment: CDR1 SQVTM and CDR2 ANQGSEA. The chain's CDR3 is CSVRPSNYGYTF. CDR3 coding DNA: TGCAGCGTTAGGCCGTCCAACTATGGCTACACCTTC. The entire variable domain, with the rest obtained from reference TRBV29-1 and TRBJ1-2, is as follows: SAVISQKPSRDICQRGTSLTIQCQVDSQVTMMFWYRQQPGQSLTLIATANQGSEATYESGFVIDKFPISRPNLTFSTLTVSNMSPEDSSIYLCSVRPSNYGYTFGSGTRLTVV.

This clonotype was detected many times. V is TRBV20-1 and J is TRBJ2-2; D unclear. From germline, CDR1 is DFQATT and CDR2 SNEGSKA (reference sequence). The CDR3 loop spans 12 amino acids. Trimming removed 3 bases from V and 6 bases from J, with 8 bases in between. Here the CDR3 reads CSASPGSGELFF. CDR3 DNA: TGCAGTGCTAGTCCCGGGTCCGGGGAGCTGTTTTTT.

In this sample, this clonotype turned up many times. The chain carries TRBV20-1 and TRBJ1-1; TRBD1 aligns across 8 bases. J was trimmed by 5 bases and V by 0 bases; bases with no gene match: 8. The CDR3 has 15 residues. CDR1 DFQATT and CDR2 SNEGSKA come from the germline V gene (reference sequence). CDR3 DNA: TGCAGTGCTAGAGATCCCGGACAGGGAGGAACTGAAGCTTTCTTT. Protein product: CSARDPGQGGTEAFF.

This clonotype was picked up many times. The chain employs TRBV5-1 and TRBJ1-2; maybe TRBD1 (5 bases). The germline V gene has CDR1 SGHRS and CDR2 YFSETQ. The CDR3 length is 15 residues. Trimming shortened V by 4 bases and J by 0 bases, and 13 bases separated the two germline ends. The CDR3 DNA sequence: TGCGCCAGCAGCGCCACGGGACCATCTAACTATGGCTACACCTTC. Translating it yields CASSATGPSNYGYTF.

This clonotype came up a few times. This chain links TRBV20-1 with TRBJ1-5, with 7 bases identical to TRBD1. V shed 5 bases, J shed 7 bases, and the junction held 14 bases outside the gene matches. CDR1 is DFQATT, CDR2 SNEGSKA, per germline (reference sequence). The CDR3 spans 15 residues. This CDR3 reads CSASQGSRVWQPQHF. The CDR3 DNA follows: TGCAGTGCTTCACAGGGGTCCCGAGTTTGGCAGCCCCAGCATTTT.

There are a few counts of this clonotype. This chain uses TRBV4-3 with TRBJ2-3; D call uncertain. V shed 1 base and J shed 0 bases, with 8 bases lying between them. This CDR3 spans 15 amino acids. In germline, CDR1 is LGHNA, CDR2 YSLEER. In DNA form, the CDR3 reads TGCGCCAGCAGCCAAGGACCCCAGAGCACAGATACGCAGTATTTT. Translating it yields CASSQGPQSTDTQYF.

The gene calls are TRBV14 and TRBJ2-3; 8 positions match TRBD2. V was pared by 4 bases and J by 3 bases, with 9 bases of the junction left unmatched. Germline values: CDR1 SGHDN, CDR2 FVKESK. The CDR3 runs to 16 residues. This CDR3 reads CASSRTSRRGTDTQYF. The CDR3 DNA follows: TGTGCCAGCAGCCGGACTAGCCGGAGGGGAACAGATACGCAGTATTTT.

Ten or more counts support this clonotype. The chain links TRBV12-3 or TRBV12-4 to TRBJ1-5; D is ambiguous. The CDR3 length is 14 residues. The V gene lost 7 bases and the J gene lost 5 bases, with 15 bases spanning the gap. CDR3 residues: CASTPGRTHQPQHF. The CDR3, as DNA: TGTGCCAGCACCCCGGGGAGGACCCATCAGCCCCAGCATTTT.

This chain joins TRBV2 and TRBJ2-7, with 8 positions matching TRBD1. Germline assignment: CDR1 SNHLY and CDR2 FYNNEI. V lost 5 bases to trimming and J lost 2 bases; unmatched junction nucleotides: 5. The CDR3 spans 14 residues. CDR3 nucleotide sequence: TGTGCCAGCAGTACGACAGGGGCCCCCTACGAGCAGTACTTC. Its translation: CASSTTGAPYEQYF.